Following are 20 T cell receptor beta chains from one sample sequenced in a study of PD-1 blockade in classical Hodgkin lymphoma. Profiled with immunoSEQ multiplex PCR; TCRdb holds only in-frame clones, not every one. The sample comprises some 41,000 clones, roughly three quarters of which are singletons, and roughly 2.8% rests with the top ten. Relapse after autologous stem cell transplantation occurred in every patient, and brentuximab vedotin exposure varied. The input for sequencing was peripheral blood mononuclear cells (PBMCs), taken before the second cycle of nivolumab. Receptors were obtained from a human donor with classical Hodgkin lymphoma.

The chain has TRBV9 and TRBJ2-7; the D gene is possibly TRBD1 (6 bases). The CDR3 has 15 residues. Germline V gene data show CDR1 as SGDLS and CDR2 as YYNGEE. V was clipped by 3 bases and J by 0 bases, with 13 bases between them. The CDR3 sequence: CASSAQGFGSYEQYF. The DNA of the CDR3 is TGTGCCAGCAGCGCACAGGGCTTTGGCTCCTACGAGCAGTACTTC. Filled out from reference TRBV9 and TRBJ2-7, the complete variable domain reads DSGVTQTPKHLITATGQRVTLRCSPRSGDLSVYWYQQSLDQGLQFLIQYYNGEERAKGNILERFSAQQFPDLHSELNLSSLELGDSALYFCASSAQGFGSYEQYFGPGTRLTVT.

This clone was counted a few times. CDR3 sequence: CAWSANSDQPQHF. CDR3 nucleotide sequence: TGTGCCTGGAGTGCGAATTCAGATCAGCCCCAGCATTTT. This sequence joins TRBV30 and TRBJ1-5; D is unresolved. This CDR3 has 13 residues. The V end was cut by 1 base, the J end by 5 bases, with 9 bases between. Germline assignment: CDR1 GTSNPN and CDR2 SVGIG (reference sequence). Combining the CDR3 with reference TRBV30 and TRBJ1-5 gives the whole variable domain SQTIHQWPATLVQPVGSPLSLECTVEGTSNPNLYWYRQAAGRGLQLLFYSVGIGQISSEVPQNLSASRPQDRQFILSSKKLLLSDSGFYLCAWSANSDQPQHFGDGTRLSIL.

The V gene is TRBV4-2, the J gene TRBJ1-5; D uncertain. Germline loops: CDR1 LGHNA, CDR2 YNFKEQ. V lost 0 bases to trimming and J lost 2 bases, with 5 bases between them. The CDR3 covers 14 residues. Here the CDR3 DNA reads TGTGCCAGCAGCCAAGACTCGGGCAATCAGCCCCAGCATTTT. Its protein is CASSQDSGNQPQHF.

The gene calls are TRBV15 and TRBJ1-1; tentatively, D is TRBD1 (5 bases). The CDR3 covers 18 residues. Germline CDR1 LNHNV, CDR2 YYDKDF (reference sequence). Between the trimmed V and J ends, which lost 5 bases and 3 bases, there was a span of 25 bases. DNA for the CDR3: TGTGCCACCAGCCGGGGTTTAAAAGGGGCAGGGAGGGACACTGAAGCTTTCTTT. This translates into CATSRGLKGAGRDTEAFF.

This clone has just one count. The V gene is TRBV19, the J gene TRBJ2-4; 7 bases match TRBD1. Trimming took 9 bases from V and 2 from J; bases not matched to a gene: 10. This CDR3 spans 15 amino acids. CDR1 is LNHDA, CDR2 SQIVND, per germline (reference sequence). The CDR3 DNA follows: TGTGCCAGCACGACAGGGAGACTAACCAAAAACATTCAGTACTTC. This codes for CASTTGRLTKNIQYF.

This clone was found a few times. The rearrangement joins TRBV13 to TRBJ2-1; no definite D call. The CDR3 spans 13 residues. CDR1 PRHDT and CDR2 FYEKMQ come from the germline V gene (reference sequence). The V gene lost 0 bases and the J gene lost 4 bases, with 4 bases spanning the gap. CDR3 loop: CASSLGQYNEQFF. The CDR3 nucleotides read TGTGCCAGCAGCTTAGGGCAGTACAATGAGCAGTTCTTC. The full variable domain, in which reference TRBV13 and TRBJ2-1 provide the parts outside the CDR3, is AAGVIQSPRHLIKEKRETATLKCYPIPRHDTVYWYQQGPGQDPQFLISFYEKMQSDKGSIPDRFSAQQFSDYHSELNMSSLELGDSALYFCASSLGQYNEQFFGPGTRLTVL.

This clone occurred once. The chain links TRBV19 to TRBJ2-3; 8 nucleotides match TRBD1. This CDR3 is 18 amino acids long. The germline CDR1 and CDR2 sequences are LNHDA and SQIVND (reference sequence). Trimming at V came to 5 bases and at J to 2 bases, leaving 15 bases not matched to a gene. The CDR3 spells CASSGDRSRGRSTDTQYF. Written as DNA, the CDR3 is TGTGCCAGTAGTGGCGACCGATCCAGGGGGCGTTCCACAGATACGCAGTATTTT.

This clone was seen a single time. The chain carries TRBV29-1 and TRBJ1-2; no clear D. This CDR3 has 12 amino acids. Trimming left V 2 bases short and J 4 bases short, with 8 bases between. The germline V gene has CDR1 SQVTM and CDR2 ANQGSEA. The CDR3 sequence is CSVENRFYGYTF. DNA for the CDR3: TGCAGCGTTGAAAACAGATTCTATGGCTACACCTTC.

This chain joins TRBV4-2 and TRBJ2-2, with TRBD1 identical over 7 bases. Germline V gene lookup returns CDR1 LGHNA and CDR2 YNFKEQ. The CDR3 runs 20 residues. The V and J ends lost 0 bases and 0 bases, in that order; junction bases with no gene match: 13. The CDR3 sequence: CASSQDSPNLGQANTGELFF. The CDR3 coding sequence is TGTGCCAGCAGCCAAGATTCTCCGAACCTAGGACAGGCGAACACCGGGGAGCTGTTTTTT.

The V gene is TRBV19, the J gene TRBJ1-2, with TRBD1 matching over 9 bases. V was pared by 7 bases and J by 7 bases, with 10 bases of the junction left unmatched. Germline lookup yields CDR1 LNHDA and CDR2 SQIVND (reference sequence). The CDR3 length is 14 residues. DNA of the CDR3: TGTGCCAGTAAATCACAGGGGGCGGCGGGTGGCTACACCTTC. Its protein is CASKSQGAAGGYTF.

The chain carries TRBV19 and TRBJ1-1; 7 bases line up with TRBD1. This CDR3 is 11 amino acids long. The trim removed 7 bases at V and 8 bases at J, leaving 4 bases unmatched. Germline CDR1 reads LNHDA; CDR2 reads SQIVND (reference sequence). CDR3 region: CASKKGAEAFF. The CDR3 DNA is TGTGCCAGTAAGAAGGGGGCCGAAGCTTTCTTT.

The chain has TRBV6-6 and TRBJ1-6, with D perhaps matching TRBD1 (6 bases). V was pared by 7 bases and J by 7 bases, with 8 bases between. The CDR3 has 12 amino acids. The germline CDR1 and CDR2 sequences are MNHNY and SVGAGI (reference sequence). Written as DNA, the CDR3 is TGTGCCAGCACCACAGGGAATTCACCCCTCCACTTT. This translates into CASTTGNSPLHF.

The chain links TRBV7-6 to TRBJ1-1; a possible D gene is TRBD1 (5 bases). The V gene lost 5 bases and the J gene lost 3 bases, with 19 bases spanning the gap. Germline CDR1 reads SGHVS; CDR2 reads FNYEAQ. There are 16 residues in the CDR3. The CDR3 DNA reads TGTGCCAGCAGCGGGAGGGCCGGGACTGTGGACACTGAAGCTTTCTTT. Translated, it gives CASSGRAGTVDTEAFF.

This sequence joins TRBV11-2 and TRBJ1-1, with 7 nucleotides matching TRBD1. The CDR3 is 14 residues long. After removal of 4 bases from V and 5 bases from J, the junction contained 7 bases not matched to a gene. CDR1 is SGHAT and CDR2 is FQNNGV in the germline V gene. The CDR3 region has the DNA TGTGCCAGCAGCTCGAGACAGGGTGGTACTGAAGCTTTCTTT. It translates to CASSSRQGGTEAFF.

The chain's CDR3 is CASSPYPVVRGPDQNTEAFF. The CDR3 bases are TGTGCCAGCAGCCCCTACCCGGTGGTTCGCGGGCCCGACCAGAACACTGAAGCTTTCTTT. The chain uses TRBV4-2 and TRBJ1-1; D remains unclear. The ends were cut back, 4 bases at V and 1 base at J, with 28 bases in the middle. Germline CDR1 LGHNA, CDR2 YNFKEQ. The CDR3 covers 20 residues.

A few counts support this clone. The chain is built from TRBV18 and TRBJ2-1, with D perhaps given as TRBD1 or TRBD2 (5 bases each). The germline V and J ends were trimmed by 5 bases and 2 bases, with 13 bases remaining between them. Germline CDR1 is KGHSH and CDR2 is LQKENI. The CDR3 loop spans 15 amino acids. The CDR3 bases are TGTGCCAGCTCATCGGGAACGGACACCTACAATGAGCAGTTCTTC. Residues: CASSSGTDTYNEQFF.

A few counts support this clone. This chain connects TRBV9 to TRBJ1-1; D might be TRBD1 (5 bases). Germline values: CDR1 SGDLS, CDR2 YYNGEE. This CDR3 spans 13 amino acids. The germline V and J ends were trimmed by 4 bases and 8 bases, with 15 bases remaining between them. This CDR3 reads CASSSREIAEAFF. CDR3 bases: TGTGCCAGCAGCTCCAGGGAGATCGCCGAAGCTTTCTTT.

The chain has TRBV19 and TRBJ2-3, with 7 bases that match TRBD1. From germline, CDR1 is LNHDA and CDR2 SQIVND (reference sequence). The CDR3 consists of 16 residues. Trimming removed 0 bases from V and 6 bases from J; junction bases left unmatched: 9. The CDR3 DNA reads as TGTGCCAGTAGTATAGATATATGGGACAGTACCGATACGCAGTATTTT. Amino acid sequence: CASSIDIWDSTDTQYF.

Concerning this clone itself: Other DNA sequences in this specimen translate into the identical CDR3. Here the CDR3 reads CASSPREGSGYTF. CDR3 DNA sequence: TGCGCCAGCAGCCCGCGAGAGGGGAGCGGCTACACCTTC. V usage is TRBV4-3 and J usage is TRBJ1-2; D is perhaps TRBD1 (5 bases). CDR1 and CDR2 (germline): LGHNA, YSLEER. V shed 4 bases and J shed 8 bases, with 14 bases lying between them. This CDR3 is 13 amino acids long.

The chain couples TRBV6-5 to TRBJ2-2; no reliable D call. V lost 4 bases, J lost 6 bases, and 12 bases lay in between. From germline, CDR1 is MNHEY and CDR2 SVGAGI. This CDR3 region has 14 residues. The CDR3 spells CASSFRAWAGELFF. CDR3 nucleotides: TGTGCCAGCAGTTTTCGGGCGTGGGCCGGGGAGCTGTTTTTT.